The TCR beta chain under discussion was sequenced for a study of control samples from healthy donors and cancer patients. Generated by immunoSEQ multiplex PCR, the TCRdb table keeps only in-frame clones and is missing some. The sample lists 78,000 or so clones, roughly 80% occurring once. Trimming cost V 7 bases and J 4 bases; bases outside gene matches: 12. Germline V gives CDR1 MRHNA, CDR2 SNTAGT. CDR3 length: 15 amino acids. The V and J genes are TRBV6-4 and TRBJ1-2, with 7 bases identical to TRBD1. This TCR came from a man aged 50-59 years in good health. Sequencing was carried out using blood. CDR3 loop: CASKPGQVGFYGYTF. CDR3 nucleotides: TGTGCCAGCAAACCCGGACAGGTGGGCTTCTATGGCTACACCTTC.